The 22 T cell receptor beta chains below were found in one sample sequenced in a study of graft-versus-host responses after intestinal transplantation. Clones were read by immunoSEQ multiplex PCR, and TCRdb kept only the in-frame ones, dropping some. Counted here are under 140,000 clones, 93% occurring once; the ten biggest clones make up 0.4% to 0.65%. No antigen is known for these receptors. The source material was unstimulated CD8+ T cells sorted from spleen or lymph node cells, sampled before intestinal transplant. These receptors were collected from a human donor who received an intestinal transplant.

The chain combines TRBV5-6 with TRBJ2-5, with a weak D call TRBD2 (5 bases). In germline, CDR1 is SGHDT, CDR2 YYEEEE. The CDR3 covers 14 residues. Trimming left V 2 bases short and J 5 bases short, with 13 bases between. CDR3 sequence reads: CASSLSWLAETQYF. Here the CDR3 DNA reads TGTGCCAGCAGCTTATCTTGGCTAGCTGAGACCCAGTACTTC. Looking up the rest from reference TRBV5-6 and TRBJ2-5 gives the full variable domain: DAGVTQSPTHLIKTRGQQVTLRCSPKSGHDTVSWYQQALGQGPQFIFQYYEEEERQRGNFPDRFSGHQFPNYSSELNVNALLLGDSALYLCASSLSWLAETQYFGPGTRLLVL.

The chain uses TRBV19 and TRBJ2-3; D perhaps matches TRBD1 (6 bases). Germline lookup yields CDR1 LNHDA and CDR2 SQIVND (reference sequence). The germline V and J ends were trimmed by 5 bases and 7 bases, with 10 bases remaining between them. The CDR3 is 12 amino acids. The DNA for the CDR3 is TGTGCCAGTAGTGGACAGATATATACGCAGTATTTT. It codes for CASSGQIYTQYF.

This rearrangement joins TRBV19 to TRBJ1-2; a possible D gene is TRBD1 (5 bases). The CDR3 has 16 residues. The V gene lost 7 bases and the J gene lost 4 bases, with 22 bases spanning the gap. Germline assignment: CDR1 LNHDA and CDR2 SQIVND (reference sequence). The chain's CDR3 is CASNWVQGDSPYGYTF. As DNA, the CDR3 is TGTGCCAGTAATTGGGTCCAGGGCGATTCTCCCTATGGCTACACCTTC.

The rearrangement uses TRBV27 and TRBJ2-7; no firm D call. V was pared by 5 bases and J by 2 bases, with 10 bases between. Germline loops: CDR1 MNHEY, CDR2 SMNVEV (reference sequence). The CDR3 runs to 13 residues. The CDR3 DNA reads TGTGCCAGCAGTAACAGAATACCCTACGAGCAGTACTTC. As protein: CASSNRIPYEQYF.

The chain's CDR3 is CASSIGTGGTYEQYF. CDR3 in DNA: TGCGCCAGCAGCATCGGGACAGGGGGCACCTACGAGCAGTACTTC. This chain uses TRBV5-1 with TRBJ2-7, with 12 bases matching TRBD1. Germline V CDR1 and CDR2: SGHRS, YFSETQ. The ends lost 4 bases at V and 2 bases at J; junction bases unmatched: 4. CDR3 length equals 15 residues.

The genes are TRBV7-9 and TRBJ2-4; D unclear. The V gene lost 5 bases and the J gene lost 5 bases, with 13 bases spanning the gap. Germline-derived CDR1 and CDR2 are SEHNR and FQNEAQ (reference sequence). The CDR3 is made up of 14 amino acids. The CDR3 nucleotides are TGTGCCAGCAGCGGCCCCCCGCTAGAAAACATTCAGTACTTC. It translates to CASSGPPLENIQYF.

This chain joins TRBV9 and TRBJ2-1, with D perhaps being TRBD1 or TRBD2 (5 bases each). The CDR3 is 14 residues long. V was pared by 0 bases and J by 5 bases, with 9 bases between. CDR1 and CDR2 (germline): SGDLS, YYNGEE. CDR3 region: CASSVGGTDNEQFF. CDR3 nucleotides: TGTGCCAGCAGCGTAGGGGGGACCGACAATGAGCAGTTCTTC.

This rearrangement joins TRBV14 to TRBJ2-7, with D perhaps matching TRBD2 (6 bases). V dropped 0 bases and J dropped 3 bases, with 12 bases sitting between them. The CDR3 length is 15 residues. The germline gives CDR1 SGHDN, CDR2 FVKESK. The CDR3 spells CASSQDGGWGYEQYF. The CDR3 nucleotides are TGTGCCAGCAGCCAAGATGGGGGGTGGGGCTACGAGCAGTACTTC.

CDR3 DNA: TGTGCCAGCAGCTTAGGAGGGGGCGCGAAAGGCTACACCTTC. It is translated as CASSLGGGAKGYTF. This chain joins TRBV7-6 and TRBJ1-2; 7 positions agree with TRBD1. The junction had 7 bases not matched to a gene; V was cut back by 1 base and J by 8 bases. The CDR3 spans 14 residues. Germline V CDR1 and CDR2: SGHVS, FNYEAQ.

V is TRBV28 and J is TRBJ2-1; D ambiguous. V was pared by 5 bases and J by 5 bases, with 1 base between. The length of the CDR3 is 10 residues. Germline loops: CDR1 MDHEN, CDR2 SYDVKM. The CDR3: CASSHNEQFF. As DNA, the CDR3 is TGTGCCAGCAGTCACAATGAGCAGTTCTTC.

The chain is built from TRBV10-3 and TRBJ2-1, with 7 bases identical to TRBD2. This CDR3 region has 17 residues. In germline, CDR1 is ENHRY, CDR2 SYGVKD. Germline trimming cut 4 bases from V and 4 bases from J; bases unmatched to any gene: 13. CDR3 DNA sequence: TGTGCCATCAGTGGGGGGGGATTCGGGGTGGGGTACAATGAGCAGTTCTTC. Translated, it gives CAISGGGFGVGYNEQFF.

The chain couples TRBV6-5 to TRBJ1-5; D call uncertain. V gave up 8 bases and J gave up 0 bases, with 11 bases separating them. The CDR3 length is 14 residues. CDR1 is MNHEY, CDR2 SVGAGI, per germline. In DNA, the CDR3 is TGTGCCAGCCCATGCCCCTATAGCAATCAGCCCCAGCATTTT. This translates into CASPCPYSNQPQHF.

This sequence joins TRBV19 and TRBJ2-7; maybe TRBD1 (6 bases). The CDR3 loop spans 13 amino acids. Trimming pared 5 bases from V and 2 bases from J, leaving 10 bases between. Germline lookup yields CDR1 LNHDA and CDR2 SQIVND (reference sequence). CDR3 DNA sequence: TGTGCCAGTAGTTGGGCAGGGGCCTACGAGCAGTACTTC. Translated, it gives CASSWAGAYEQYF.

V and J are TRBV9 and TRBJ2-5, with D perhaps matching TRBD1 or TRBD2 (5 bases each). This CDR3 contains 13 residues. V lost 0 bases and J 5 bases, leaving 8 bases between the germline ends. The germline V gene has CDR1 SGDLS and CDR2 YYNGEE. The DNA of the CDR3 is TGTGCCAGCAGCGTAGCTCGGGACGAGACCCAGTACTTC. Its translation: CASSVARDETQYF.

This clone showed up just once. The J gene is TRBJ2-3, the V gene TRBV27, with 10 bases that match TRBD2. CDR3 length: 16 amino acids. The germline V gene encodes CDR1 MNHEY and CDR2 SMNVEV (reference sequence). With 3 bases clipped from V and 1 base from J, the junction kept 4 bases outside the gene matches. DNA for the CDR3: TGTGCCAGCAGTTTTCTAGCGGGAGAAGGCACAGATACGCAGTATTTT. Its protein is CASSFLAGEGTDTQYF.

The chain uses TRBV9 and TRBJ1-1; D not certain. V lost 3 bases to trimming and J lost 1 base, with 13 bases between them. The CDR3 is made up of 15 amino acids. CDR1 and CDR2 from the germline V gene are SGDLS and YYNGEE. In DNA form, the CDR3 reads TGTGCCAGCAGCGCCGGCCAGACATGGAACACTGAAGCTTTCTTT. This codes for CASSAGQTWNTEAFF.

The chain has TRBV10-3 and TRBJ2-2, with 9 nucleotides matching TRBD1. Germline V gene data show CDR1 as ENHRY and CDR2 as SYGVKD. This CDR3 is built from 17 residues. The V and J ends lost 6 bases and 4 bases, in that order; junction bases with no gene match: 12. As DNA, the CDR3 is TGTGCCATCAGCGATGCCGGACAGGGGCGGAGCACCGGGGAGCTGTTTTTT. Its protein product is CAISDAGQGRSTGELFF.

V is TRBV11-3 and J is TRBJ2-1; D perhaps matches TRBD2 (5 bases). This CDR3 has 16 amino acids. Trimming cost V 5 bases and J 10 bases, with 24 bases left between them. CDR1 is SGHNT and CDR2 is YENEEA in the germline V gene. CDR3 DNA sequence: TGTGCCAGCAGCACGCGTACCGGGATAACATCCCACGAGCAGTTCTTC. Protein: CASSTRTGITSHEQFF.

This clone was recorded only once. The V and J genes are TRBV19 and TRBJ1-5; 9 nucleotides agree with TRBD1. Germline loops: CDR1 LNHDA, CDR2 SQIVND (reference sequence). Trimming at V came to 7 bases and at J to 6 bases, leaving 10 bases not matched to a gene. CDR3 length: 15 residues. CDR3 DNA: TGTGCCAGTATCCCGGGTACAGGGGGCATTCAGCCCCAGCATTTT. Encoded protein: CASIPGTGGIQPQHF.

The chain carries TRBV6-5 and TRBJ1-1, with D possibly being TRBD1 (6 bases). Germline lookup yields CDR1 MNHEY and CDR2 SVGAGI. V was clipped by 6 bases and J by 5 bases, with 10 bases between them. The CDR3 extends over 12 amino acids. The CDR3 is CASRQGSTEAFF. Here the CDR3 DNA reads TGTGCCAGCAGGCAGGGGAGTACTGAAGCTTTCTTT.

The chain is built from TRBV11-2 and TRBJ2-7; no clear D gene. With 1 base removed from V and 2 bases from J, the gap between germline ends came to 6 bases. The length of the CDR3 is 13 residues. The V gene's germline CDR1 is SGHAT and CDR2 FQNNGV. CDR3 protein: CASSLVNTYEQYF. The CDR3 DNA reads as TGTGCCAGCAGCTTAGTGAATACCTACGAGCAGTACTTC.

For the CDR3, the DNA is TGCGCCAGCAGCCAAGATGACGGGACAGGGACCTACGAGCAGTACTTC. It codes for CASSQDDGTGTYEQYF. V usage is TRBV4-1 and J usage is TRBJ2-7; 9 bases are a match to TRBD1. There are 16 residues in the CDR3. CDR1 and CDR2 (germline): MGHRA, YSYEKL. J gave up 2 bases and V 0 bases, and 5 bases lay outside the gene matches.